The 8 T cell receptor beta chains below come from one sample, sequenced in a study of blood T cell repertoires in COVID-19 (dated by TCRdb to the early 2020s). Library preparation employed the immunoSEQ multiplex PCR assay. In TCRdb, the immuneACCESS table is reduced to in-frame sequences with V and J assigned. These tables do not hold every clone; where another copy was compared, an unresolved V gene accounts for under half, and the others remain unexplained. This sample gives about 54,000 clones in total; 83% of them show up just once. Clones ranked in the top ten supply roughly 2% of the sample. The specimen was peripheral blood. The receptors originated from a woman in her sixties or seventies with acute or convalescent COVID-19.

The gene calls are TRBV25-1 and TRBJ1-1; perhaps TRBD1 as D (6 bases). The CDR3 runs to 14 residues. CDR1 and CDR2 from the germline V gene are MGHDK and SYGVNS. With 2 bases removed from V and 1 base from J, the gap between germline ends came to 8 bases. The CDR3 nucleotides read TGTGCCAGCAGTGAAACAGGGAGGAACACTGAAGCTTTCTTT. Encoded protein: CASSETGRNTEAFF.

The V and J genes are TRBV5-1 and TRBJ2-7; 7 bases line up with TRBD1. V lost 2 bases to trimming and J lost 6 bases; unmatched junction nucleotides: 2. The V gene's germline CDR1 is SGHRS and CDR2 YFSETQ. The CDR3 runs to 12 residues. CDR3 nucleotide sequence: TGCGCCAGCAGCTTCAACAGGGGCGAGCAGTACTTC. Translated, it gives CASSFNRGEQYF.

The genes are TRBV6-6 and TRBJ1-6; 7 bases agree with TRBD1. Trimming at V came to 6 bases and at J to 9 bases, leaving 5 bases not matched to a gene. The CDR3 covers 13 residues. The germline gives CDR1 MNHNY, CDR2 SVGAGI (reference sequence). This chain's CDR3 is CASRAGGTSPLHF. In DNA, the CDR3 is TGTGCCAGCAGGGCAGGGGGTACTTCACCCCTCCACTTT.

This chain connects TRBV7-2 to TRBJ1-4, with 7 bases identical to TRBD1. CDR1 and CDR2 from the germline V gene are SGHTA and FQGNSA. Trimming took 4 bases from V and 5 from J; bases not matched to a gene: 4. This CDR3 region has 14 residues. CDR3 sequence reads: CASSSTGPNEKLFF. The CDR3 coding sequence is TGTGCCAGCAGCTCGACAGGGCCCAATGAAAAACTGTTTTTT.

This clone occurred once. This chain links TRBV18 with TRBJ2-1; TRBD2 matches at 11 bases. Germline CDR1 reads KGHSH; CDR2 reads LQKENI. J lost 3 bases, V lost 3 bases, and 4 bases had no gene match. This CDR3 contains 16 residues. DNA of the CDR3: TGTGCCAGCTCACCCCAAGGACTAGCGGGCTACAATGAGCAGTTCTTC. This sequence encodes CASSPQGLAGYNEQFF.

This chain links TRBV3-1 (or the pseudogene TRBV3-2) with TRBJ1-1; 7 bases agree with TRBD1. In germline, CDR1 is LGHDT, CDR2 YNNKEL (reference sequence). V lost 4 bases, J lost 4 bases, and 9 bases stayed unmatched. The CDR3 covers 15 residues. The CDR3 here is CASSPALTGITEAFF. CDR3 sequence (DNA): TGTGCCAGCAGCCCGGCCCTGACAGGGATCACTGAAGCTTTCTTT.

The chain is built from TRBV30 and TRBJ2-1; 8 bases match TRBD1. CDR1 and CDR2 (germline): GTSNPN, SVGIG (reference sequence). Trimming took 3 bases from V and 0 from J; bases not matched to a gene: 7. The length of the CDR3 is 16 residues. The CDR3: CAWSRNTGGSYNEQFF. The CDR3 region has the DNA TGTGCCTGGAGCAGAAATACAGGGGGCTCCTACAATGAGCAGTTCTTC. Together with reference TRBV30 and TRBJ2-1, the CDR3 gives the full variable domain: SQTIHQWPATLVQPVGSPLSLECTVEGTSNPNLYWYRQAAGRGLQLLFYSVGIGQISSEVPQNLSASRPQDRQFILSSKKLLLSDSGFYLCAWSRNTGGSYNEQFFGPGTRLTVL.

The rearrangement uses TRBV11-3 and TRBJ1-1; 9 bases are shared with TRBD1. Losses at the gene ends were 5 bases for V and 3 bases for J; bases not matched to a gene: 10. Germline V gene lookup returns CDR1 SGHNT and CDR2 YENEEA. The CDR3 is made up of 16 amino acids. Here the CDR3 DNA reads TGTGCCAGCAGCCTCGGACAGGGGAGTCTGTACACTGAAGCTTTCTTT. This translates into CASSLGQGSLYTEAFF.